Listed below are T cell receptor beta chains from one sample, sequenced in a study of blood T cell repertoires in COVID-19. Profiling relied on immunoSEQ multiplex PCR, and the TCRdb table lists in-frame clones only, not all of them. The repertoire holds some 150,000 clones, with about 87% as singletons. Input material: peripheral blood. The receptors come from a woman aged 55-70 years who had recovered from COVID-19. The conserved cysteine and the conserved F or W are not part of the CDR3 here. The size entry is marked missing in some rows and otherwise reads once, few, many or a size class.

v_call clone_size cdr3_aa
TRBV6-5 once ASSSAGAEAF
TRBV5-4 NA ASSTPTSGLETQY
TRBV7-6 NA ASSLGGGTNYGYT
TRBV6-1 NA ASSEAFQSTDTQY
TRBV11-2 NA ASSRRTGQY
TRBV28 NA ASSSRYPEAF
TRBV3-1/TRBV3-2 NA ASSQAGTLGRGYT
TRBV5-5 NA ASSLARTGGVTGELF
TRBV2 NA ASSTQRGSLEQY
TRBV28 few ASSPGSWYPSGANVLT
TRBV7-3 NA ASSASQGDTQY
TRBV18 NA ASSPGTQETQY
TRBV5-1 NA ASSLGQGAGHNEQF
TRBV5-6 once ASSLEVRTGDTEAF
TRBV10-3 NA AISMDSLSGYT
TRBV4-2 NA ASSQVLAGGSYNEQF
TRBV5-1 NA ASSLDTGAQETQY
TRBV9 NA ASSVGQGADTGELF
TRBV2 NA ASSQGQGNEKLF
TRBV6-5 NA ASSYADRRDGYT
TRBV6-5 NA ASRGRATDTQY
TRBV27 NA ASSSERQGNYGYT
TRBV2 NA ASRLAGVETQY
TRBV19 few ASSPGVGTEAF
TRBV28 NA ASSLGGGEQY
TRBV28 NA ASSFRTVFH
TRBV18 NA ASSPNEDRGFYNEQF
TRBV7-2 NA ASSPPGTVKNIQY
TRBV5-1 NA ASSLFLAAQETQY
TRBV11-2 NA ASRLQASGNTIY
TRBV11-2 NA ASSLTGVGYT
TRBV25-1 NA ASSEWDRANYGYT
TRBV5-5 NA ASSLVALGDSPLH
TRBV7-9 NA ASSSWDRGGNGYT
TRBV11-2 once ASRLRAGGTDTQY